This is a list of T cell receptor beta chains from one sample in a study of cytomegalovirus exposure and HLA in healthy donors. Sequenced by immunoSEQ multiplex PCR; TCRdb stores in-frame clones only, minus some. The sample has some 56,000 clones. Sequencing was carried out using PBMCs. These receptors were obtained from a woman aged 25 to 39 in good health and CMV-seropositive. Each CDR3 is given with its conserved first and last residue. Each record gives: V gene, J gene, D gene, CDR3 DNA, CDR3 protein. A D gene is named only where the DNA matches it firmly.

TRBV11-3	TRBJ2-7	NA	TGTGCCAGCAGCTTCCAGCGGAGCGCCTACGAGCAGTACTTC	CASSFQRSAYEQYF
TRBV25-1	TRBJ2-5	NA	TGTGCCAGCAGTGATTTGGGGGGAAGAGAGACCCAGTACTTC	CASSDLGGRETQYF
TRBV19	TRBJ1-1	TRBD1	TGTGCCACCTATGACAGGGATAGTGAAGCTTTCTTT	CATYDRDSEAFF
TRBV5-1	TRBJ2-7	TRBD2	TGCGCCAGCAGCCCGGGACTAGCGGGCGAGCAGTACTTC	CASSPGLAGEQYF
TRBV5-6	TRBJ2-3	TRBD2	TGTGCCAGCAGACTGACTAGCGGGGACACAGATACGCAGTATTTT	CASRLTSGDTDTQYF
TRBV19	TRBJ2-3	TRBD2	TGTGCCAGTAGTATCCTAGCGGGAGGGCCCATGAATACGCAGTATTTT	CASSILAGGPMNTQYF
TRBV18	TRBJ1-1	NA	TGTGCCAGCTCACCAGAGTCGAGGGCTTTCTTT	CASSPESRAFF
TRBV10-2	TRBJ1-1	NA	TGCGCCAGCAGTGATCGTATTCAGGGGTGGACTGAAGCTTTCTTT	CASSDRIQGWTEAFF
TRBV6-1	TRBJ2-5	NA	TGTGCCAGCAGTAATGGACAGAGAAGGTCCCAGTACTTC	CASSNGQRRSQYF
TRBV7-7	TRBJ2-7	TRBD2	TGTGCTAGCAGCTTAGCCCCGTCTAGCGGGAGACTGGACGAGCAGTACTTC	CASSLAPSSGRLDEQYF
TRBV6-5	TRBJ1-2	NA	TGTGCCAGCAGTTACTCGCGTGGGCCCCGGTATGGCTACACCTTC	CASSYSRGPRYGYTF
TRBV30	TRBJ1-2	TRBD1	TGTGCCTGGAGTGTATGGGACAGGTCTTCTAGGGATGGCTACACCTTC	CAWSVWDRSSRDGYTF
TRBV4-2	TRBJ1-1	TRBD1	TGTGCCAGCAGCCGGACAGGGAACACTGAAGCTTTCTTT	CASSRTGNTEAFF
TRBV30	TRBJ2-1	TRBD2	TGTGCCTGGAAGACTAGCGGAGCCCGTAATGAGCAGTTCTTC	CAWKTSGARNEQFF
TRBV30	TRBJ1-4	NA	TGTGCCTGGGCGGGCCGACTCGCCATCGATGAAAAACTGTTTTTT	CAWAGRLAIDEKLFF
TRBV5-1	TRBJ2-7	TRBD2	TGCGCCAGCAGCCCACTAGCGGGCCTCGACGAGCAGTACTTC	CASSPLAGLDEQYF
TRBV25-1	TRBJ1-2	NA	TGTGCCAGCAGTGAACCCCACATGACTTATGGCTACACCTTC	CASSEPHMTYGYTF
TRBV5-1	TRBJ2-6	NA	TGCGCCAGCAGAATCAGCTCTGGGGCCAACGTCCTGACTTTC	CASRISSGANVLTF
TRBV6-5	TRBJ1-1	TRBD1	TGTGCCAGCAAACGACAGGGTGGGACTGAAGCTTTCTTT	CASKRQGGTEAFF
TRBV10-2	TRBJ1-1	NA	TGCGCCAGCAGCCACAGGAACACTGAAGCTTTCTTT	CASSHRNTEAFF
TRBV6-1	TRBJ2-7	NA	TGTGCCAGCATTCGCAGTGGCGGGTCCTACGAGCAGTACTTC	CASIRSGGSYEQYF
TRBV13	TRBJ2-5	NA	TGTGCCAGCAGCAATACCCCACAGGAGCTCCAAGAGACCCAGTACTTC	CASSNTPQELQETQYF
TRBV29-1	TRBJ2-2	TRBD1	TGCAGCGCATCGGGGACAGGGATTACCGGGGAGCTGTTTTTT	CSASGTGITGELFF
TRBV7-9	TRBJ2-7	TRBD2	TGTGCCAGCAGCCCGGGACTAGCGGGATGGGAGCAGTACTTC	CASSPGLAGWEQYF
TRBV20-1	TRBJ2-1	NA	TGCAGTGCTAGTGGGCCCCCGGAGCAGTTCTTC	CSASGPPEQFF
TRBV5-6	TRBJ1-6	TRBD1	TGTGCCAGCAGCTTGGTACAGGGGGCTTCACCCCTCCACTTT	CASSLVQGASPLHF
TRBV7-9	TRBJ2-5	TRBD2	TGTGCCAGCAGCTATAGCGGGGAGCCCCGGGCCCAGTACTTC	CASSYSGEPRAQYF
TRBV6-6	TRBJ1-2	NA	TGTGCCAGCAGTTACCGGAAAGGCGGAGATGGCTACACCTTC	CASSYRKGGDGYTF
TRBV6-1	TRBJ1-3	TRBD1	TGTGCCAGCAGTGAACCTTTCGGCAGGGGGCCTCACTCTGGAAACACCATATATTTT	CASSEPFGRGPHSGNTIYF
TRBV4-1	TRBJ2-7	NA	TGCGCCAGCAGCCAAGGTTCCAGGGACTACGAGCAGTACTTC	CASSQGSRDYEQYF
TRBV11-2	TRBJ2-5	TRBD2	TGTGCCAGCAGGCGCGGGACTAGCGGGGGCCAAGAGACCCAGTACTTC	CASRRGTSGGQETQYF
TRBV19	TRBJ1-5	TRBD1	TGTGCCAGTAGTAACGCCCGGGACAGGGGAAAAAGTCAGCCCCAGCATTTT	CASSNARDRGKSQPQHF
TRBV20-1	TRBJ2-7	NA	TGCAGTGCTACGACAGAGCTAAAGCAGTACTTC	CSATTELKQYF
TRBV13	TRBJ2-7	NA	TGTGCCAGCAGCTTAGCGGGGTCGACCTACGAGCAGTACTTC	CASSLAGSTYEQYF
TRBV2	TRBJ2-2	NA	TGTGCCAGCAGGGGCGGGCCAAACACCGGGGAGCTGTTTTTT	CASRGGPNTGELFF
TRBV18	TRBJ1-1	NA	TGTGCCAGCTCACCAGGTTTAGTAGAAGCTTTCTTT	CASSPGLVEAFF
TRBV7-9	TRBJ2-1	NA	TGTGCCAGCAATCTCCTCGACTCTTACAATGAGCAGTTCTTC	CASNLLDSYNEQFF
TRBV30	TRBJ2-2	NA	TGTGCCTGGAGTTCCCGGGAGATCGACACCGGGGAGCTGTTTTTT	CAWSSREIDTGELFF
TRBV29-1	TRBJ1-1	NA	TGCAGCGTTCGACAGCGAAGAGAAGCTTTCTTT	CSVRQRREAFF
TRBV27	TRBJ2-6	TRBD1	TGTGCCAGCAGTGTGCTGACAGGGGATGGGGCCAACGTCCTGACTTTC	CASSVLTGDGANVLTF
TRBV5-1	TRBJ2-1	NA	TGCGCCAGTCAACCTAATAGCGCGACCTACAATGAGCAGTTCTTC	CASQPNSATYNEQFF
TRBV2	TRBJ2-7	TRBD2	TGTGCCAGCACCGGGACTAGCGTCGAGCAGTACTTC	CASTGTSVEQYF